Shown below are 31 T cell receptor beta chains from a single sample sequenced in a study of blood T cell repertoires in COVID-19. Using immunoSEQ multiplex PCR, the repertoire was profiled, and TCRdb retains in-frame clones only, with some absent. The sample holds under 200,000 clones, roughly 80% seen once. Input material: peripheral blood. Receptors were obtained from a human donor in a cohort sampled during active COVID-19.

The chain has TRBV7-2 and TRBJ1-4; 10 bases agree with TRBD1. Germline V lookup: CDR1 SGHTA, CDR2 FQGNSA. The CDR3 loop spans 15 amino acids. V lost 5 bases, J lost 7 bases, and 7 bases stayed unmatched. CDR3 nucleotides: TGTGCCAGCAGCCCGCGGACAGGGGGTATTGAAAAACTGTTTTTT. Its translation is CASSPRTGGIEKLFF.

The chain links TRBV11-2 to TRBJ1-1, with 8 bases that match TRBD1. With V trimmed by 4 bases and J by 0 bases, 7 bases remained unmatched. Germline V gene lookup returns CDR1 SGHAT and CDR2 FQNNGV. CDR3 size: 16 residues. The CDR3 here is CASSSRTGSMNTEAFF. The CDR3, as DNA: TGTGCCAGCAGCTCGCGGACAGGGTCCATGAACACTGAAGCTTTCTTT.

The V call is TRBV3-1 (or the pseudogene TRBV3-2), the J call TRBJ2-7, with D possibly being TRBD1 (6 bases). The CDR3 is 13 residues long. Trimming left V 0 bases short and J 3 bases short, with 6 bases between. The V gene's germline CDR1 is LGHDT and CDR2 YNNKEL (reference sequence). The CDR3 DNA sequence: TGTGCCAGCAGCCAAGAGGACAGCTACGAGCAGTACTTC. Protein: CASSQEDSYEQYF.

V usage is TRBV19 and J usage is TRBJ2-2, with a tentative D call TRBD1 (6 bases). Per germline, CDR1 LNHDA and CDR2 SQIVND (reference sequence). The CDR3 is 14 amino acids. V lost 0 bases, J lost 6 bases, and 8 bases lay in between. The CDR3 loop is CASSIDRGSGELFF. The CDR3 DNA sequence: TGTGCCAGTAGTATAGACAGGGGCTCCGGGGAGCTGTTTTTT.

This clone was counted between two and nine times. The CDR3 loop reads CSAMREETQYF. The CDR3 nucleotides read TGCAGTGCTATGAGGGAGGAGACCCAGTACTTC. The chain joins TRBV20-1 to TRBJ2-5, with D possibly being TRBD2 (5 bases). V was shortened by 4 bases and J by 5 bases, with 8 bases between the two germline ends. Germline loops: CDR1 DFQATT, CDR2 SNEGSKA (reference sequence). This CDR3 is built from 11 residues.

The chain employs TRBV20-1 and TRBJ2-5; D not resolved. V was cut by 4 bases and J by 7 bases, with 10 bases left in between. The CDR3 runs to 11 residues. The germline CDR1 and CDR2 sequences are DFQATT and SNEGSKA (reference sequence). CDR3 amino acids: CSATSSRTQYF. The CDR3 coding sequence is TGCAGTGCTACTAGTAGTCGGACCCAGTACTTC.

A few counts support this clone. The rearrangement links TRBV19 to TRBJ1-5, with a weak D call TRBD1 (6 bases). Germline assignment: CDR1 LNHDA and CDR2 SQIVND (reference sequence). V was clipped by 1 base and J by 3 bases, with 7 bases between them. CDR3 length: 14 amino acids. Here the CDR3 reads CASSIGTDNQPQHF. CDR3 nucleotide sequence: TGTGCCAGTAGTATAGGGACAGACAATCAGCCCCAGCATTTT. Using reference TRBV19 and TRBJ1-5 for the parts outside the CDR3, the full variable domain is DGGITQSPKYLFRKEGQNVTLSCEQNLNHDAMYWYRQDPGQGLRLIYYSQIVNDFQKGDIAEGYSVSREKKESFPLTVTSAQKNPTAFYLCASSIGTDNQPQHFGDGTRLSIL.

This chain's CDR3 is CASSSNADRSINEKLFF. In DNA form, the CDR3 reads TGTGCCAGCAGCTCCAACGCTGACAGATCCATTAATGAAAAACTGTTTTTT. The V call is TRBV5-4, the J call TRBJ1-4, with a possible D match to TRBD1 (5 bases). Germline CDR1 and CDR2: SGHNT and YYREEE (reference sequence). V was trimmed by 3 bases and J by 4 bases, leaving 19 bases between them. This CDR3 spans 17 amino acids.

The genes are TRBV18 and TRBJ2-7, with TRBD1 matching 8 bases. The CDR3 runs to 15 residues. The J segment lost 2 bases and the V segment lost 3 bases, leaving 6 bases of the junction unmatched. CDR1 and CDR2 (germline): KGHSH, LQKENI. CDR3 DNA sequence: TGTGCCAGCTCACCGCCGGGACAGGCTGCCTACGAGCAGTACTTC. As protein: CASSPPGQAAYEQYF.

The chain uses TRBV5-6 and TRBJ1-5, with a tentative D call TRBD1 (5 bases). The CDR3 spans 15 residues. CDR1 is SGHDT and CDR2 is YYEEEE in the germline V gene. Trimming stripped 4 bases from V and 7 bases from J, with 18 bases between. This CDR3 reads CASSLIGTPDQPQHF. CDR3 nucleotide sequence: TGTGCCAGCAGCCTTATCGGGACTCCTGACCAGCCCCAGCATTTT.

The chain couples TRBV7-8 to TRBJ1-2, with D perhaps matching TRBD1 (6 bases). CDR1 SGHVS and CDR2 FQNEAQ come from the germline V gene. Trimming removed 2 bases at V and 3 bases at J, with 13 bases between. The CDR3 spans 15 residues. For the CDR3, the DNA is TGTGCCAGCAGCTTAAAGAGGACAGTAGACTATGGCTACACCTTC. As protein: CASSLKRTVDYGYTF.

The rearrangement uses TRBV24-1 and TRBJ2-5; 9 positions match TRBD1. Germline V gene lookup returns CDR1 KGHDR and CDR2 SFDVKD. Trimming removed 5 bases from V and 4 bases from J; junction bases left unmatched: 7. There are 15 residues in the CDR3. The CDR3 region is CATSVGTGYGETQYF. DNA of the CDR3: TGTGCCACCAGTGTTGGGACAGGGTACGGAGAGACCCAGTACTTC.

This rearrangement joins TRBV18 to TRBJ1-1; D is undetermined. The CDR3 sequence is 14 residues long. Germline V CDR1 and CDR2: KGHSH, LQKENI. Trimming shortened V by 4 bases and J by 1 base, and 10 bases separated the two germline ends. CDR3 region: CASSQQTTNTEAFF. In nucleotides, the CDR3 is TGTGCCAGCTCACAACAAACAACGAACACTGAAGCTTTCTTT.

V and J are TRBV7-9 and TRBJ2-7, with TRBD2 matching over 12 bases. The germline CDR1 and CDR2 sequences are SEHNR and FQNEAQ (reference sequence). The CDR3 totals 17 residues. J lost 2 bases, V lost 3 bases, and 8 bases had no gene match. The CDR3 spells CASSLPSGRVSPYEQYF. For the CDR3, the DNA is TGTGCCAGCAGCTTGCCTAGCGGGAGGGTATCCCCCTACGAGCAGTACTTC.

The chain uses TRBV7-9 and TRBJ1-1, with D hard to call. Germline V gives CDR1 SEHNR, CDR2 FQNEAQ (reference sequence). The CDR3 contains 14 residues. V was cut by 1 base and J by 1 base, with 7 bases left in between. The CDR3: CASSLGGRNTEAFF. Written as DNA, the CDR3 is TGTGCCAGCAGCTTAGGAGGCAGGAACACTGAAGCTTTCTTT.

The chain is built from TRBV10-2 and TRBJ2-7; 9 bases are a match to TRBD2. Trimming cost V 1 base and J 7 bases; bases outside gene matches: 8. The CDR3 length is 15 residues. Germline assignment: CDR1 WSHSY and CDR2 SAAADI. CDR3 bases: TGCGCCAGCAGTGAGTTGCGGGAGGGCCCAACAGAGCAGTACTTC. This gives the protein CASSELREGPTEQYF.

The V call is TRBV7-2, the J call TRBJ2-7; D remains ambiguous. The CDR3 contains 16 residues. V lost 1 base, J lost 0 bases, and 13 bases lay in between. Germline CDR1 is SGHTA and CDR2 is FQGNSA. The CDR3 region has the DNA TGTGCCAGCAGCTTAGTGGTCGGGTGGAGCTCCTACGAGCAGTACTTC. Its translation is CASSLVVGWSSYEQYF. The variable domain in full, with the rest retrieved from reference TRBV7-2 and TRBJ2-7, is GAGVSQSPSNKVTEKGKDVELRCDPISGHTALYWYRQSLGQGLEFLIYFQGNSAPDKSGLPSDRFSAERTGGSVSTLTIQRTQQEDSAVYLCASSLVVGWSSYEQYFGPGTRLTVT.

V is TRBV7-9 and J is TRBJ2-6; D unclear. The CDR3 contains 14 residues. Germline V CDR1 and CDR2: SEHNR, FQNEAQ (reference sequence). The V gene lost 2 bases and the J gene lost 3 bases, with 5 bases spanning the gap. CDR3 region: CASSLYGGANVLTF. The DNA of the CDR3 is TGTGCCAGCAGCTTATACGGTGGGGCCAACGTCCTGACTTTC.

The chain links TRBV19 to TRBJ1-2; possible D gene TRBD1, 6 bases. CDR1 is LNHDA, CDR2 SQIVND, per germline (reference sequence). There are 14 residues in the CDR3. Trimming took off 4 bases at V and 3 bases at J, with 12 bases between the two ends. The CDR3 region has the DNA TGTGCCAGTAGTAAACCAGGGGCGGACTATGGCTACACCTTC. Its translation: CASSKPGADYGYTF.

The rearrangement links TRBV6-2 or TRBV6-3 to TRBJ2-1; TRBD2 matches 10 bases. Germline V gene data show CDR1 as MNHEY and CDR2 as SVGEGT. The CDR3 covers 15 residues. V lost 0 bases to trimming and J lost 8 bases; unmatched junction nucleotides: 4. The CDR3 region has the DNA TGTGCCAGCAGTTACTCACTAGCGGGAAACCATGAGCAGTTCTTC. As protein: CASSYSLAGNHEQFF.

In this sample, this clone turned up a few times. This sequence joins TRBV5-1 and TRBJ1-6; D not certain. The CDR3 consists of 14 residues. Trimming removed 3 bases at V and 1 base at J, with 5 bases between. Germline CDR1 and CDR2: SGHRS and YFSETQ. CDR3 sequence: CASSYGSYNSPLHF. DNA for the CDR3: TGCGCCAGCAGCTACGGGTCCTATAATTCACCCCTCCACTTT.

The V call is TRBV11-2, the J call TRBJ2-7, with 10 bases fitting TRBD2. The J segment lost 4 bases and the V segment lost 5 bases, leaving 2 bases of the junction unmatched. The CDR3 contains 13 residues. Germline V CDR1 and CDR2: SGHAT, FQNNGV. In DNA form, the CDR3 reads TGTGCCAGCAGCCCTAGCGGGAGTTACGAGCAGTACTTC. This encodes CASSPSGSYEQYF.

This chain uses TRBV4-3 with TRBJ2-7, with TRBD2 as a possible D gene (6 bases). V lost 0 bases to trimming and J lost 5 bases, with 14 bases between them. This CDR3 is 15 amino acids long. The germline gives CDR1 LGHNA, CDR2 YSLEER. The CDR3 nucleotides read TGCGCCAGCAGCCAAGATAATCGGGGGTCCCACGAGCAGTACTTC. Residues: CASSQDNRGSHEQYF.

The CDR3 sequence: CAISARGGLDGYTF. CDR3 nucleotides: TGTGCCATCAGTGCCCGCGGCGGGCTGGATGGCTACACCTTC. The gene calls are TRBV10-3 and TRBJ1-2; D not resolved. CDR1 ENHRY and CDR2 SYGVKD come from the germline V gene. The V gene lost 4 bases and the J gene lost 6 bases, with 15 bases spanning the gap. This CDR3 is 14 amino acids long.

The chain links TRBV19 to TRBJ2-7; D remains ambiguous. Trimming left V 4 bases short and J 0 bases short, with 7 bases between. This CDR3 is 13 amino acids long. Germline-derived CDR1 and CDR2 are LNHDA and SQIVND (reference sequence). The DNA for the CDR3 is TGTGCCAGTAGTACCCTGAGCTCCTACGAGCAGTACTTC. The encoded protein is CASSTLSSYEQYF.

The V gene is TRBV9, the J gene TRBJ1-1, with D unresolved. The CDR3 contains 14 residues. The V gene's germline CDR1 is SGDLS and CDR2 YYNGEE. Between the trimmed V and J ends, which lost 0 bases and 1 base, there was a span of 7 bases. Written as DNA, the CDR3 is TGTGCCAGCAGCGTAGTACCAGAGAACACTGAAGCTTTCTTT. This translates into CASSVVPENTEAFF.

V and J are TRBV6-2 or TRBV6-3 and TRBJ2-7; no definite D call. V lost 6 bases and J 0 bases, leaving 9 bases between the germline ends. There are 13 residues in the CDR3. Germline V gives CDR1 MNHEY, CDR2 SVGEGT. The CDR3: CASSPTVSYEQYF. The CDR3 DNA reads TGTGCCAGCAGCCCCACAGTCTCCTACGAGCAGTACTTC.

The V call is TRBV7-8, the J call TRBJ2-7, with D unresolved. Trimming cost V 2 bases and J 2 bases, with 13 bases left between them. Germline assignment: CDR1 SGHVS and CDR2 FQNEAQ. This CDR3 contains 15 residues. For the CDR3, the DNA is TGTGCCAGCAGCTTAACCTACCGGTCGGCCTACGAGCAGTACTTC. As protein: CASSLTYRSAYEQYF.

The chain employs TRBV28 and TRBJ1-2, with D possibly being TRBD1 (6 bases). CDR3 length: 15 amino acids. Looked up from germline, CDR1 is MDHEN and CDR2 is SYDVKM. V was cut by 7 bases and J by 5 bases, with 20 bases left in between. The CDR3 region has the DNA TGTGCCAGCATTACGAGAGGGGGTAAGGAATATGGCTACACCTTC. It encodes CASITRGGKEYGYTF.

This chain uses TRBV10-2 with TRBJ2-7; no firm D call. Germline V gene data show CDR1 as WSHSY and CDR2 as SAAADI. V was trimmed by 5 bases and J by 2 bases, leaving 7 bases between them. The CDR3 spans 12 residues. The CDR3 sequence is CASSPITYEQYF. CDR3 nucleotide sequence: TGCGCCAGCAGTCCCATCACCTACGAGCAGTACTTC.

Written as DNA, the CDR3 is TGTGCCAGCAGCCACCGGACAGCCTATGGCTACACCTTC. As protein: CASSHRTAYGYTF. The genes are TRBV3-1 (or the pseudogene TRBV3-2) and TRBJ1-2; tentative D call: TRBD1 (6 bases). Trimming removed 3 bases from V and 4 bases from J, with 9 bases in between. The CDR3 has 13 residues. Germline V lookup: CDR1 LGHDT, CDR2 YNNKEL (reference sequence).